What follows is one T cell receptor (beta chain) and its context. Repertoires were generated with immunoSEQ multiplex PCR, while TCRdb's copy carries only in-frame clones and drops some. Found here are 84,000 or so clones, around 80% of them singletons; the top ten hold 11%. This entry is derived from a study of control samples from healthy donors and cancer patients. Input material: PBMCs. The origin of this receptor is a man in his 60s with head and neck cancer.

CDR3 sequence: CASSDRVTGANVLTF. CDR3 coding DNA: TGTGCCAGCAGTGACAGGGTTACTGGGGCCAACGTCCTGACTTTC. The V and J genes are TRBV2 and TRBJ2-6; D is possibly TRBD1 (5 bases). V dropped 3 bases and J dropped 2 bases, with 8 bases sitting between them. This CDR3 is 15 amino acids long. CDR1 is SNHLY, CDR2 FYNNEI, per germline.